The 21 T cell receptor beta chains listed next were all sequenced from one sample in a study of blood T cell repertoires in COVID-19. Profiling relied on immunoSEQ multiplex PCR, and the TCRdb table lists in-frame clones only, not all of them. The sample yields roughly 150,000 clones, 65% to 85% seen once. The sample was peripheral blood. Receptor source: a woman in her 70s who had recovered from COVID-19.

A note on this clone: The sample contains more than one DNA sequence encoding this CDR3. This chain links TRBV27 with TRBJ1-1; no firm D call. Germline V CDR1 and CDR2: MNHEY, SMNVEV (reference sequence). This CDR3 comprises 14 residues. V was cut by 3 bases and J by 0 bases, with 8 bases left in between. The CDR3, as DNA: TGTGCCAGCAGTTTCGGAGGGTTGAACACTGAAGCTTTCTTT. This encodes CASSFGGLNTEAFF.

V usage is TRBV4-1 and J usage is TRBJ2-7; D may be TRBD1 (6 bases). The CDR3 is 17 amino acids. Per the germline V gene, CDR1 is MGHRA and CDR2 is YSYEKL. With 1 base removed from V and 1 base from J, the gap between germline ends came to 17 bases. The CDR3 spells CASSQGGPGQPSYEQYF. The CDR3 nucleotides read TGCGCCAGCAGCCAAGGAGGACCCGGACAGCCTTCCTACGAGCAGTACTTC.

This rearrangement joins TRBV7-2 to TRBJ1-5; D gene ambiguous. The germline V gene has CDR1 SGHTA and CDR2 FQGNSA. CDR3 size: 14 residues. V lost 3 bases, J lost 1 base, and 7 bases lay in between. The CDR3 DNA reads TGTGCCAGCAGCTTCGGTCTGAGCAATCAGCCCCAGCATTTT. Its translation is CASSFGLSNQPQHF.

The gene calls are TRBV11-2 and TRBJ2-5; tentative D call: TRBD2 (6 bases). Per germline, CDR1 SGHAT and CDR2 FQNNGV. The V gene lost 8 bases and the J gene lost 0 bases, with 10 bases spanning the gap. CDR3 length: 13 residues. The CDR3 bases are TGTGCCAGCTCTCGGGGGTACCAAGAGACCCAGTACTTC. As protein: CASSRGYQETQYF.

V and J are TRBV13 and TRBJ1-1; 12 nucleotides match TRBD1. The trim removed 3 bases at V and 4 bases at J, leaving 3 bases unmatched. In germline, CDR1 is PRHDT, CDR2 FYEKMQ (reference sequence). The CDR3 spans 15 residues. The CDR3 spells CASSLRDRGPTEAFF. CDR3 coding DNA: TGTGCCAGCAGCTTGAGGGACAGGGGGCCCACTGAAGCTTTCTTT. Using reference TRBV13 and TRBJ1-1 for the parts outside the CDR3, the full variable domain is AAGVIQSPRHLIKEKRETATLKCYPIPRHDTVYWYQQGPGQDPQFLISFYEKMQSDKGSIPDRFSAQQFSDYHSELNMSSLELGDSALYFCASSLRDRGPTEAFFGQGTRLTVV.

J is TRBJ2-1 and V is TRBV24-1, with D maybe TRBD1 (6 bases). Per the germline V gene, CDR1 is KGHDR and CDR2 is SFDVKD. The V gene lost 10 bases and the J gene lost 1 base, with 7 bases spanning the gap. The CDR3 extends over 12 amino acids. The CDR3 nucleotides read TGTGCCACAGGGGGTTCCTACAATGAGCAGTTCTTC. Translating it yields CATGGSYNEQFF.

The CDR3 DNA reads as TGTGCCAGCAGCCCGGGACAGTCGCCCTATGGCTACACCTTC. Protein: CASSPGQSPYGYTF. This rearrangement joins TRBV28 to TRBJ1-2; 7 bases line up with TRBD1. This CDR3 comprises 14 residues. Germline CDR1 reads MDHEN; CDR2 reads SYDVKM. Trimming took 6 bases from V and 4 from J; bases not matched to a gene: 8.

In this sample, this clone turned up a few times. This chain uses TRBV3-1 (or the pseudogene TRBV3-2) with TRBJ2-1, with TRBD2 matching 8 bases. Germline values: CDR1 LGHDT, CDR2 YNNKEL (reference sequence). V lost 3 bases, J lost 5 bases, and 6 bases stayed unmatched. This CDR3 has 15 amino acids. The CDR3 here is CASSQGAGGHNEQFF. CDR3 sequence (DNA): TGTGCCAGCAGCCAGGGTGCGGGAGGCCACAATGAGCAGTTCTTC.

This clone was seen only once. The chain recombines TRBV6-4 with TRBJ2-4, with TRBD2 matching 11 bases. The V and J ends lost 1 base and 6 bases, in that order; junction bases with no gene match: 8. Germline CDR1 reads MRHNA; CDR2 reads SNTAGT. The CDR3 is 17 residues long. The CDR3 spells CASSDWASGRRGNIQYF. For the CDR3, the DNA is TGTGCCAGCAGTGACTGGGCTAGCGGGAGGCGCGGAAACATTCAGTACTTC.

A word on this clone: One junction end does not reproduce the germline sequence, and a read error may be involved. V gene TRBV3-1 (or the pseudogene TRBV3-2) combines with J gene TRBJ2-1, with D perhaps being TRBD1 or TRBD2 (6 bases each). This CDR3 is built from 16 residues. Germline CDR1 LGHDT, CDR2 YNNKEL (reference sequence). The CDR3 DNA is TGTGCCAGCAACCAAGGGGGACTTTTATCCTACAATGAGCAGTTCTTC. It specifies CASNQGGLLSYNEQFF.

A single count supports this clone. The chain joins TRBV7-9 to TRBJ2-1, with unresolved D. Trimming shortened V by 8 bases and J by 4 bases, and 15 bases separated the two germline ends. The length of the CDR3 is 14 residues. Germline V gene sequence: CDR1 SEHNR, CDR2 FQNEAQ (reference sequence). CDR3 region: CASRSGGSYNEQFF. CDR3 nucleotides: TGTGCCAGCCGGAGTGGTGGGTCATACAATGAGCAGTTCTTC.

This sequence joins TRBV18 and TRBJ2-1, with a possible D match to TRBD2 (7 bases). The CDR3 spans 15 residues. Per the germline V gene, CDR1 is KGHSH and CDR2 is LQKENI. V lost 3 bases and J lost 3, with 12 bases in between. The CDR3 coding sequence is TGTGCCAGCTCACCGAGGGGGGGGAACTACAATGAGCAGTTCTTC. Its protein product is CASSPRGGNYNEQFF.

This clone was detected a few times. The chain couples TRBV5-4 to TRBJ2-3; tentatively, D is TRBD2 (6 bases). V was cut by 0 bases and J by 4 bases, with 15 bases left in between. Per the germline V gene, CDR1 is SGHNT and CDR2 is YYREEE (reference sequence). There are 16 residues in the CDR3. The chain's CDR3 is CASSLGRLVRADTQYF. The CDR3 coding sequence is TGTGCCAGCAGCTTGGGAAGACTAGTAAGGGCAGATACGCAGTATTTT.

The V and J genes are TRBV10-3 and TRBJ1-2, with D hard to call. Germline V gene data show CDR1 as ENHRY and CDR2 as SYGVKD. The V end lost 3 bases, the J end lost 5 bases, and 7 bases lay between the germline ends. The CDR3 spans 12 residues. Here the CDR3 reads CAISDGVYGYTF. CDR3 nucleotide sequence: TGTGCCATCAGTGATGGAGTTTATGGCTACACCTTC.

The chain recombines TRBV4-1 with TRBJ2-6; weak D call: TRBD1 (5 bases). The CDR3 covers 16 residues. V lost 1 base to trimming and J lost 2 bases, with 9 bases between them. From germline, CDR1 is MGHRA and CDR2 YSYEKL. The CDR3 sequence: CASSQVVRAGANVLTF. DNA of the CDR3: TGCGCCAGCAGCCAAGTTGTCAGGGCTGGGGCCAACGTCCTGACTTTC.

The V gene is TRBV3-1 (or the pseudogene TRBV3-2), the J gene TRBJ2-7, with a possible D match to TRBD2 (5 bases). V lost 4 bases and J lost 1, with 11 bases in between. This CDR3 has 14 amino acids. Germline lookup yields CDR1 LGHDT and CDR2 YNNKEL (reference sequence). CDR3 DNA: TGTGCCAGCAGCCTCCGGACGGGATCCTACGAGCAGTACTTC. It translates to CASSLRTGSYEQYF.

The chain has TRBV27 and TRBJ1-6, with 11 bases identical to TRBD1. CDR3 length: 15 residues. V gave up 5 bases and J gave up 10 bases; unmatched junction bases: 7. Germline loops: CDR1 MNHEY, CDR2 SMNVEV (reference sequence). The CDR3 sequence: CASSPRDRGNSPLHF. CDR3 bases: TGTGCCAGCAGTCCCAGGGACAGGGGGAACTCACCCCTCCACTTT.

The rearrangement links TRBV19 to TRBJ1-2; D is uncertain. CDR3 size: 15 residues. V lost 6 bases, J lost 5 bases, and 19 bases lay in between. Germline V gene lookup returns CDR1 LNHDA and CDR2 SQIVND (reference sequence). The CDR3 here is CASRPVPERAYGYTF. CDR3 bases: TGTGCCAGTAGGCCAGTCCCCGAGAGGGCATATGGCTACACCTTC.

This clone has only a few counts. This chain connects TRBV29-1 to TRBJ2-3; a weak D match, TRBD1 (5 bases). The CDR3 extends over 14 amino acids. The V and J ends lost 8 bases and 2 bases respectively, with 17 bases between them. From germline, CDR1 is SQVTM and CDR2 ANQGSEA. The CDR3 loop is CSTRRGQVTDTQYF. Written as DNA, the CDR3 is TGCAGCACCAGGCGAGGACAAGTCACAGATACGCAGTATTTT.

The chain combines TRBV3-1 (or the pseudogene TRBV3-2) with TRBJ2-5; weak D call: TRBD1 (6 bases). V lost 7 bases and J lost 5, with 20 bases in between. The CDR3 is made up of 15 amino acids. The germline V gene encodes CDR1 LGHDT and CDR2 YNNKEL (reference sequence). Written as DNA, the CDR3 is TGTGCCAGCACCCCCCACTCTGGGGGCGGGGAGACCCAGTACTTC. Protein sequence: CASTPHSGGGETQYF.

This rearrangement joins TRBV7-9 to TRBJ1-2, with D possibly TRBD1 on 6 matching bases. The CDR3 extends over 16 amino acids. Looked up from germline, CDR1 is SEHNR and CDR2 is FQNEAQ (reference sequence). V was pared by 7 bases and J by 6 bases, with 24 bases between. CDR3 sequence reads: CASTPWGGRLIHGYTF. CDR3 DNA sequence: TGTGCCAGCACCCCCTGGGGGGGGCGGCTAATCCATGGCTACACCTTC.